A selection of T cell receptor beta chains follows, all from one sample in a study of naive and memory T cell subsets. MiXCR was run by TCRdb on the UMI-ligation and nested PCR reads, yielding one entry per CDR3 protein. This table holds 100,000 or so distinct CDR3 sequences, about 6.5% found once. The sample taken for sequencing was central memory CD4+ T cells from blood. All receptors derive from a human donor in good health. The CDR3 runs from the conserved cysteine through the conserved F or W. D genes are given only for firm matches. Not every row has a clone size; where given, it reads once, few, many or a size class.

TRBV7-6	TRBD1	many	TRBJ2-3	TGTGCCAGCAGCTCTGGGGGACAGGGGACAGATACGCAGTATTTT	CASSSGGQGTDTQYF
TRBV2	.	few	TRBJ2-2	TGTGCCAGCAAGGGGAATCGGTGGGATGCCGGGGAGCTGTTTTTT	CASKGNRWDAGELFF
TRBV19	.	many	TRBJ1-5	TGTGCCAGTAGTATAGGATCCCTTAGCAATCAGCCCCAGCATTTT	CASSIGSLSNQPQHF
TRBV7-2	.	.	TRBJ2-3	TGTGCCAGCAGCTTAGAGAGGGGGAATACGCAGTATTTT	CASSLERGNTQYF
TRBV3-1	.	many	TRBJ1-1	TGTGCCAGCAGCTCCCACAGAAACACTGAAGCTTTCTTT	CASSSHRNTEAFF
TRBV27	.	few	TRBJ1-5	TGTGCCAGACGCTGTACCTATAGCAATCAGCCCCAGCATTTT	CARRCTYSNQPQHF
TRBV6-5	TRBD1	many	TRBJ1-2	TGTGCCAGCAGTTACGGGGACAGGGGCGGCTACACCTTC	CASSYGDRGGYTF
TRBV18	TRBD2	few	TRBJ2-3	TGTGCCAGCTCACCGGCGGGAGGGACAGATACGCAGTATTTT	CASSPAGGTDTQYF
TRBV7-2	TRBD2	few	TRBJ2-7	TGTGCCAGCAGCTTGTCGGCTAGCGGGGCCTACGAGCAGTACTTC	CASSLSASGAYEQYF
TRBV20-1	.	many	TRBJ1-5	TGCAGTGCTACGGGGAATCAGCCCCAGCATTTT	CSATGNQPQHF
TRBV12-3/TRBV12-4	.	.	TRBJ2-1	TGTGCCAGCAATCTGCAGGGTGGGGACAATGAGCAGTTCTTC	CASNLQGGDNEQFF
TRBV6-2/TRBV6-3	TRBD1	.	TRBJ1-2	TGTGCCAGCAGTCGAGGGACAGCCTATGGCTACACCTTC	CASSRGTAYGYTF
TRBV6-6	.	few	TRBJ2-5	TGTGCCAGCAGTTATGGCGCAGGGATCTTAGAGACCCAGTACTTC	CASSYGAGILETQYF
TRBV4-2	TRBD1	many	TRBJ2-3	TGTGCCAGCAGCCAGCCGAACAGGGGGCAGTCAGATACGCAGTATTTT	CASSQPNRGQSDTQYF
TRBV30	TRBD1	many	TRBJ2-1	TGTGCCTGGAGTGTCGGACAGGGGAGGGATGAGCAGTTCTTC	CAWSVGQGRDEQFF
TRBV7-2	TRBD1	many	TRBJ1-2	TGTGCCAGCAGCTTAGCGACAGGGGGCACAGGCTACACCTTC	CASSLATGGTGYTF
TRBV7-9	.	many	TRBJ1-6	TGTGCCAGCAGCTCTCAGGGGATCGGCAATTCACCCCTCCACTTT	CASSSQGIGNSPLHF
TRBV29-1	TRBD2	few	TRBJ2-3	TGCAGCGTTGGTCTAGCGGGAGGGTTGACAGATACGCAGTATTTT	CSVGLAGGLTDTQYF
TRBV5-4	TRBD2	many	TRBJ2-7	TGTGCCAGCAGCTTTGGTGGTAGCGGGATCCTCCAATACGAGCAGTACTTC	CASSFGGSGILQYEQYF
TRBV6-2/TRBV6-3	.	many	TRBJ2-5	TGTGCCAGCAGTTATGGCGGCTTTCGGACCCAGTACTTC	CASSYGGFRTQYF
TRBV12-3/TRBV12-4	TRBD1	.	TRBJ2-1	TGTGCCAGCAGCCCGGGCCAGGGGGCAAATGAGCAGTTCTTC	CASSPGQGANEQFF
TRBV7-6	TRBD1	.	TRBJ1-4	TGTGCCAGCAGCCAGGACAGGGGGCGGGAAAAACTGTTTTTT	CASSQDRGREKLFF
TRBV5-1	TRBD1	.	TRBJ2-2	TGCGCCAGCAGCCATGGACAGGGGGCCGGGGAGCTGTTTTTT	CASSHGQGAGELFF
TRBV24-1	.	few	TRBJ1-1	TGTGCCACCAGATCCACTGCCGAACACTGGGCTTTCTTT	CATRSTAEHWAFF
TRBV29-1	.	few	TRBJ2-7	TGCAGCGTTGGTCGACAGGATCCTCGGGAGCAGTACTTC	CSVGRQDPREQYF
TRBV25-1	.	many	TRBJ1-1	TGTGCCAGCTTCACAGGGATGAACACTGAAGCTTTCTTT	CASFTGMNTEAFF
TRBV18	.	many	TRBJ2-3	TGTGCCAGCTCACCAGATGATACGCAGTATTTT	CASSPDDTQYF
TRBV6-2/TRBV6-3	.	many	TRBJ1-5	TGTGCCAGCAAGAATGGGGGGAATAGCAATCAGCCCCAGCATTTT	CASKNGGNSNQPQHF
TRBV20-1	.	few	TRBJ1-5	TGCAGTGCTTACATGAGACTCAATCAGCCCCAGCATTTT	CSAYMRLNQPQHF
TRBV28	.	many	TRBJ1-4	TGTGCCAGCATAGGGCAGGGAGACGTAGGGGAAAAACTGTTTTTT	CASIGQGDVGEKLFF
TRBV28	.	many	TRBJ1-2	TGTGCCAGCAGTTACGGACGTAACTATGGCTACACCTTC	CASSYGRNYGYTF
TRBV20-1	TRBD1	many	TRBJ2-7	TGCAGTGCCGCCCGACAGGGAGTTTCCTACGAGCAGTACTTC	CSAARQGVSYEQYF
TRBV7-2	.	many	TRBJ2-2	TGTGCCAGCAGCTTAGAGACGAGCGGGGAGCTGTTTTTT	CASSLETSGELFF
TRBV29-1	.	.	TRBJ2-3	TGCAGCTCCGCGTGGAAAGATACGCAGTATTTT	CSSAWKDTQYF
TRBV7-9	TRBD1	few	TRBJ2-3	TGTGCCAGCAGCCTAACAGGGGCAGATACGCAGTATTTT	CASSLTGADTQYF
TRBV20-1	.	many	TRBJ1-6	TGCAGTGCATCGGGGCACTCGGATTCACCCCTCCACTTT	CSASGHSDSPLHF
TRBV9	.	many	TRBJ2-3	TGTGCCAGCAGCGTAGAGCCGGTTGCTAGCACAGATACGCAGTATTTT	CASSVEPVASTDTQYF
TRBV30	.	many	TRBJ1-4	TGTGCCTGGACCATACCCCCCGAAAAACTGTTTTTT	CAWTIPPEKLFF
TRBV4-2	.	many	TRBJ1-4	TGTGCCAGCAGCGACGTAACAACAGAGGGAAAACTGTTTTTT	CASSDVTTEGKLFF
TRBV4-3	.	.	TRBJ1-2	TGCGCCAGCAGCCAAGAAGGGACTCGGGCGGGCTATGGCTACACCTTC	CASSQEGTRAGYGYTF
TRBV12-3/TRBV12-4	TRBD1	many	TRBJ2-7	TGTGCCAGCACCCGACAGGGGGGGAAGTCCTACGAGCAGTACTTC	CASTRQGGKSYEQYF
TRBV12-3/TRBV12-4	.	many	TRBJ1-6	TGTGCCAGCAGTGGACAGTTGGCGGGGTCACCCCTCCACTTT	CASSGQLAGSPLHF
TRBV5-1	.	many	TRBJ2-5	TGCGCCAGCAGCCAACAAAGTTTCGGGGCAGAGACCCAGTACTTC	CASSQQSFGAETQYF